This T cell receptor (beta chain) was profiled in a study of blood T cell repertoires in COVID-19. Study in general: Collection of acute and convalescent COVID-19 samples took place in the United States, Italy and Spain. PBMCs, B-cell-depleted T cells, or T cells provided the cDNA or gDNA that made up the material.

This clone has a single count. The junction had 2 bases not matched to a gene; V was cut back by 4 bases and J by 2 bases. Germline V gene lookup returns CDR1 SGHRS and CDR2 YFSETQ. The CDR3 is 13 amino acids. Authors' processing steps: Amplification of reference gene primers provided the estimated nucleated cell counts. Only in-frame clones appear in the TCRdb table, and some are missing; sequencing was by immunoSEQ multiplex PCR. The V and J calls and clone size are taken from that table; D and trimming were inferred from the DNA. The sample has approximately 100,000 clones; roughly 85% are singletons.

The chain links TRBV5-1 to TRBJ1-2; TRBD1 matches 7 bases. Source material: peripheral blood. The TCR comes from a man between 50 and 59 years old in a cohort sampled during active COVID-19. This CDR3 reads CASSLDRNYGYTF. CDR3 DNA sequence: TGCGCCAGCAGCCTGGACAGGAACTATGGCTACACCTTC.